This passage covers 2 T cell receptor beta chains from one sample sequenced in a study of T cell repertoires in cytomegalovirus infection. TCRdb itself ran the reads through MiXCR, one entry per CDR3 protein. The top ten clones hold less than 9.5% of a sample with fewer than 700,000 distinct CDR3 sequences, around 24% of them seen once. Sequencing was done on a sample of CD8+ T cells from PBMCs. Source of these receptors: a human donor in good health (CMV status not recorded). Some clones in this sample may be carry-over from other donors' samples.

This clonotype was picked up a small number of times. The rearrangement uses TRBV6-2 or TRBV6-3 and TRBJ2-2; D is uncertain. CDR1 is MNHEY, CDR2 SVGEGT, per germline. The V and J ends lost 4 bases and 5 bases respectively, with 14 bases between them. This CDR3 spans 15 amino acids. The CDR3 reads CASSFKPAQTGELFF. DNA of the CDR3: TGTGCCAGCAGTTTTAAACCAGCCCAGACCGGGGAGCTGTTTTTT.

The CDR3 DNA follows: TGTGCCAGCAGACAGGGAGCGGGGCCCTACGAGCAGTACGTC. Translating gives CASRQGAGPYEQYV. V usage is TRBV6-2 or TRBV6-3 and J usage is TRBJ2-7; D perhaps matches TRBD2 (7 bases). CDR3 size: 14 residues. CDR1 is MNHEY and CDR2 is SVGEGT in the germline V gene. V was pared by 6 bases and J by 2 bases, with 14 bases between.